The rows below give T cell receptor beta chains drawn from one sample of a study of OX40 agonist ivuxolimab in advanced cancers. TCRdb keeps only in-frame clones here, not all; method: immunoSEQ multiplex PCR. Among 25,000 to 35,000 clones listed, 84% were seen once. Sequencing used CD4+ or CD8+ T cells sorted from blood, obtained in a trial of the OX40 agonist ivuxolimab. The receptors shown here come from an adult with an advanced solid tumor such as melanoma, head and neck, liver or kidney cancer. Both conserved end residues are part of each CDR3.

V: TRBV9; J: TRBJ2-1; CDR3: CASSPGWGREGNEQFF
V: TRBV9; J: TRBJ1-1; CDR3: CASSPRVAMNTEAFF
V: TRBV9; J: TRBJ2-7; CDR3: CASSPSGAGSYEQYF
V: TRBV28; J: TRBJ2-2; CDR3: CASSFGENTGELFF
V: TRBV7-6; J: TRBJ2-7; CDR3: CASSRSASATYEQYF
V: TRBV4-1; J: TRBJ1-1; CDR3: CASSQVRGADTEAFF
V: TRBV27; J: TRBJ2-7; CDR3: CASRRTSYEQYF
V: TRBV11-2; J: TRBJ1-1; CDR3: CASSLDPYRGEDTEAFF
V: TRBV15; J: TRBJ2-5; CDR3: CATSRGAGETQYF
V: TRBV11-3; J: TRBJ1-3; CDR3: CASSPTRGRPGNTIYF
V: TRBV9; J: TRBJ2-2; CDR3: CASSGGQGASTGELFF
V: TRBV30; J: TRBJ2-3; CDR3: CAWDRGLVTDTQYF
V: TRBV27; J: TRBJ2-5; CDR3: CASSLWKQGQETQYF
V: TRBV7-9; J: TRBJ2-7; CDR3: CASSPAPLGFEEQYF
V: TRBV2; J: TRBJ1-2; CDR3: CASKDFGPERYGYTF
V: TRBV6-6; J: TRBJ1-5; CDR3: CASSYSIGAGNQPQHF
V: TRBV7-8; J: TRBJ2-7; CDR3: CASSPPRAVLSYEQYF